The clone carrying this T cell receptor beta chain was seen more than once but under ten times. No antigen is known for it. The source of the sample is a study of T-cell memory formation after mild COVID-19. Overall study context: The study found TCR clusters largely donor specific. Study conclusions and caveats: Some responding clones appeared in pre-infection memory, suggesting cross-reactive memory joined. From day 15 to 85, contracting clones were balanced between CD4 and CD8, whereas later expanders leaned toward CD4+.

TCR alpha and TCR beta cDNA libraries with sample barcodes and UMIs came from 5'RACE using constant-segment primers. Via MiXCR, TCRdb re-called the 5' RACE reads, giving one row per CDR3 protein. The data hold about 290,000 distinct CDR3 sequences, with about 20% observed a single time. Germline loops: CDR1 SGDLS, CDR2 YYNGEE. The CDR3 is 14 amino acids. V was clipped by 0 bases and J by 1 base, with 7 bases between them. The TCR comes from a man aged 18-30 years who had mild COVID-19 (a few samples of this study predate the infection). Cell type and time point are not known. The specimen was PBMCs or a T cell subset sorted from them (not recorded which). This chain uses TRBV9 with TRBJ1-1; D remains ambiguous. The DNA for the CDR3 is TGTGCCAGCAGCGTAGGCACCTGGAACACTGAAGCTTTCTTT. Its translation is CASSVGTWNTEAFF.